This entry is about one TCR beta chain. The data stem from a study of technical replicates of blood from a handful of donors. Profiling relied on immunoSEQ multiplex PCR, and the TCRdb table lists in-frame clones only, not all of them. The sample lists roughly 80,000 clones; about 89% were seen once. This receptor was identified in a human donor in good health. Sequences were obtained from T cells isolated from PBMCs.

In DNA form, the CDR3 reads TGTGCCAGCAGTCTCGGTGGGACAGGGATCTATGAGCAGTTCTTC. Amino acids: CASSLGGTGIYEQFF. The rearrangement links TRBV28 to TRBJ2-1, with 9 bases identical to TRBD1. Germline lookup yields CDR1 MDHEN and CDR2 SYDVKM. V shed 5 bases, J shed 8 bases, and the junction held 10 bases outside the gene matches. The CDR3 extends over 15 amino acids.